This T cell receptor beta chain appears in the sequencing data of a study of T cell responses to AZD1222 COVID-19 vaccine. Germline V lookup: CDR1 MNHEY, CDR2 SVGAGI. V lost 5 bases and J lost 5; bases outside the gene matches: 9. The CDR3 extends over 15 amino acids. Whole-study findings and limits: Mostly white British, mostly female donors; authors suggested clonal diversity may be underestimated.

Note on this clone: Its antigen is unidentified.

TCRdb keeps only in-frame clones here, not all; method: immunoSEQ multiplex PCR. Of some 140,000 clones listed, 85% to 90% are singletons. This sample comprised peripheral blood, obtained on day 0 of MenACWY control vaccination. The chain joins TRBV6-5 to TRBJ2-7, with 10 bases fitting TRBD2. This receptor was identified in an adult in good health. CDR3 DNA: TGTGCCAGCAGTCCCCGACTAGCGGGTGGCAACGAGCAGTACTTC. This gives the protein CASSPRLAGGNEQYF.